These 24 T cell receptor beta chains share one sample of origin, sequenced in a study of PD-1 blockade in mismatch repair-deficient tumors. The method was immunoSEQ multiplex PCR; TCRdb's version includes in-frame clones alone and lacks a portion of them. The sample lists some 120,000 clones; over 60% were seen once. The sample consisted of peripheral blood, taken roughly 60 weeks after starting pembrolizumab. Every receptor here comes from an adult with mismatch repair-deficient cancer.

This chain links TRBV9 with TRBJ2-7; TRBD2 is a possible D gene (7 bases). This CDR3 has 17 residues. The V gene lost 0 bases and the J gene lost 2 bases, with 18 bases spanning the gap. The germline CDR1 and CDR2 sequences are SGDLS and YYNGEE. The CDR3 protein is CASSVGVGGGLPYEQYF. CDR3 DNA: TGTGCCAGCAGCGTAGGAGTAGGAGGGGGACTACCCTACGAGCAGTACTTC.

The rearrangement uses TRBV28 and TRBJ1-5, with TRBD1 as a possible D gene (5 bases). The V gene's germline CDR1 is MDHEN and CDR2 SYDVKM. The CDR3 covers 16 residues. Trimming took off 2 bases at V and 6 bases at J, with 17 bases between the two ends. In DNA, the CDR3 is TGTGCCAGCAGTTTAGGTCGGCGAGGGGCGGCTCAGCCCCAGCATTTT. This translates into CASSLGRRGAAQPQHF.

V gene TRBV6-5 combines with J gene TRBJ2-7; a possible D gene is TRBD2 (5 bases). There are 15 residues in the CDR3. V was cut by 6 bases and J by 4 bases, with 19 bases left in between. Germline CDR1 reads MNHEY; CDR2 reads SVGAGI. CDR3 in amino acids: CASRFQTGWEYEQYF. In DNA, the CDR3 is TGTGCCAGCAGATTCCAAACGGGGTGGGAGTACGAGCAGTACTTC.

The chain recombines TRBV6-5 with TRBJ2-7, with D possibly matching TRBD2 (5 bases). The CDR3 has 16 amino acids. Germline V gene sequence: CDR1 MNHEY, CDR2 SVGAGI. Trimming left V 0 bases short and J 0 bases short, with 12 bases between. The CDR3 loop is CASSYSVSGSSYEQYF. CDR3 bases: TGTGCCAGCAGTTACTCCGTAAGCGGCAGCTCCTACGAGCAGTACTTC.

V and J are TRBV11-3 and TRBJ1-2; no definite D call. The CDR3 spans 15 residues. Germline CDR1 is SGHNT and CDR2 is YENEEA. V was cut by 1 base and J by 0 bases, with 9 bases left in between. This chain's CDR3 is CASSLGPNSNYGYTF. Written as DNA, the CDR3 is TGTGCCAGCAGCTTAGGGCCTAACTCTAACTATGGCTACACCTTC. Based on the CDR3 plus reference TRBV11-3 and TRBJ1-2, the full variable domain is EAGVVQSPRYKIIEKKQPVAFWCNPISGHNTLYWYLQNLGQGPELLIRYENEEAVDDSQLPKDRFSAERLKGVDSTLKIQPAELGDSAVYLCASSLGPNSNYGYTFGSGTRLTVV.

The CDR3 protein is CASSVGGTETQYF. DNA for the CDR3: TGTGCCAGCAGCGTAGGAGGTACCGAGACCCAGTACTTC. The chain recombines TRBV9 with TRBJ2-5; D gene uncertain. The germline gives CDR1 SGDLS, CDR2 YYNGEE. V shed 0 bases and J shed 5 bases, with 8 bases lying between them. The CDR3 is made up of 13 amino acids.

As to this clone: The germline gene is not matched at one end of the junction; a read error may be the cause. The V and J genes are TRBV7-7 and TRBJ2-5, with D unresolved. Germline V gene data show CDR1 as SSHAT and CDR2 as FNYEAQ (reference sequence). The CDR3 sequence is 13 residues long. The CDR3 DNA sequence: TGTGCTAGCAGCTTAGATCTGTATCAGACCCAGTACTTC. Translated: CASSLDLYQTQYF.

The chain couples TRBV28 to TRBJ2-1; D uncertain. The ends were cut back, 2 bases at V and 8 bases at J, with 10 bases in the middle. The length of the CDR3 is 13 residues. Per the germline V gene, CDR1 is MDHEN and CDR2 is SYDVKM. Here the CDR3 reads CASSLAGHHEQFF. DNA for the CDR3: TGTGCCAGCAGTTTAGCCGGGCACCATGAGCAGTTCTTC.

The rearrangement joins TRBV19 to TRBJ2-2; 8 bases match TRBD1. This CDR3 contains 15 residues. Germline loops: CDR1 LNHDA, CDR2 SQIVND (reference sequence). V gave up 2 bases and J gave up 7 bases; unmatched junction bases: 6. The CDR3 DNA is TGTGCCAGTAGTATACCTCCAGGGGGCATCGGGGAGCTGTTTTTT. Translating it yields CASSIPPGGIGELFF.

This chain connects TRBV6-1 to TRBJ1-5; D might be TRBD1 (5 bases). This CDR3 contains 14 residues. Trimming pared 2 bases from V and 7 bases from J, leaving 12 bases between. Germline assignment: CDR1 MNHNS and CDR2 SASEGT. CDR3 sequence reads: CASSEPQGLQPQHF. CDR3 coding DNA: TGTGCCAGCAGTGAACCTCAGGGACTACAGCCCCAGCATTTT.

In DNA, the CDR3 is TGTGCCAGCAGTGCACAGGGCGCAGATACGCAGTATTTT. It encodes CASSAQGADTQYF. The rearrangement joins TRBV2 to TRBJ2-3; maybe TRBD1 (6 bases). Trimming left V 4 bases short and J 4 bases short, with 9 bases between. Germline V lookup: CDR1 SNHLY, CDR2 FYNNEI. The CDR3 extends over 13 amino acids. Supplemented by reference TRBV2 and TRBJ2-3, the full variable domain reads EPEVTQTPSHQVTQMGQEVILRCVPISNHLYFYWYRQILGQKVEFLVSFYNNEISEKSEIFDDQFSVERPDGSNFTLKIRSTKLEDSAMYFCASSAQGADTQYFGPGTRLTVL.

The V call is TRBV5-1, the J call TRBJ2-3; TRBD2 is a possible D gene (5 bases). Germline loops: CDR1 SGHRS, CDR2 YFSETQ. Trimming pared 0 bases from V and 3 bases from J, leaving 8 bases between. The length of the CDR3 is 14 residues. The CDR3 region is CASSLASGTDTQYF. The CDR3 DNA reads as TGCGCCAGCAGCTTGGCCTCGGGAACAGATACGCAGTATTTT.

This chain links TRBV7-9 with TRBJ2-7; TRBD2 is a possible D gene (5 bases). Trimming took 5 bases from V and 0 from J, leaving 11 bases between them. The CDR3 has 14 residues. The germline gives CDR1 SEHNR, CDR2 FQNEAQ (reference sequence). In DNA form, the CDR3 reads TGTGCCAGCAGCCTTAGCGAGAGCTCCTACGAGCAGTACTTC. This codes for CASSLSESSYEQYF.

The chain combines TRBV18 with TRBJ2-5; TRBD1 matches at 8 bases. The CDR3 is made up of 13 amino acids. CDR1 KGHSH and CDR2 LQKENI come from the germline V gene. Unmatched junction bases numbered 1, after V lost 2 bases and J lost 5 bases. The CDR3 bases are TGTGCCAGCTCACCAAACAGGGGGGAGACCCAGTACTTC. It translates to CASSPNRGETQYF.

This chain connects TRBV18 to TRBJ1-2, with D uncertain. The V end was cut by 6 bases, the J end by 0 bases, with 20 bases between. The CDR3 has 17 amino acids. Germline CDR1 and CDR2: KGHSH and LQKENI. The CDR3, as DNA: TGTGCCAGCTCTTCCCGGGCCCCCGAACCGTCTAACTATGGCTACACCTTC. As protein: CASSSRAPEPSNYGYTF.

The chain has TRBV30 and TRBJ1-4; no clear D gene. Trimming left V 0 bases short and J 7 bases short, with 3 bases between. CDR3 length equals 11 residues. Germline CDR1 reads GTSNPN; CDR2 reads SVGIG (reference sequence). The CDR3 DNA follows: TGTGCCTGGAGTGTACCTGAAAAACTGTTTTTT. Protein: CAWSVPEKLFF.

The chain combines TRBV27 with TRBJ2-3; D gene unclear. The V and J ends lost 1 base and 0 bases respectively, with 8 bases between them. In germline, CDR1 is MNHEY, CDR2 SMNVEV (reference sequence). The CDR3 contains 15 residues. This CDR3 is CASSLWPSSTDTQYF. In nucleotides, the CDR3 is TGTGCCAGCAGTTTATGGCCCTCGAGCACAGATACGCAGTATTTT.

Here the CDR3 DNA reads TGTGCCAGCAAAAGGAGTAGCACAGATACGCAGTATTTT. Residues: CASKRSSTDTQYF. V gene TRBV5-8 combines with J gene TRBJ2-3; D gene uncertain. This CDR3 is built from 13 residues. V was pared by 6 bases and J by 0 bases, with 8 bases between. Germline CDR1 SGHTS, CDR2 YDEGEE.

The rearrangement joins TRBV30 to TRBJ2-3, with no clear D. Trimming took off 0 bases at V and 0 bases at J, with 7 bases between the two ends. CDR1 and CDR2 from the germline V gene are GTSNPN and SVGIG (reference sequence). This CDR3 contains 14 residues. CDR3 loop: CAWSVPLSTDTQYF. The CDR3 bases are TGTGCCTGGAGTGTACCGCTGAGCACAGATACGCAGTATTTT.

The chain couples TRBV19 to TRBJ2-1; the D is unclear. CDR3 length: 16 amino acids. Germline assignment: CDR1 LNHDA and CDR2 SQIVND (reference sequence). V was shortened by 5 bases and J by 6 bases, with 20 bases between the two germline ends. CDR3 in DNA: TGTGCCAGTAGTCACGAGACGAGCTACTCGTTCAATGAGCAGTTCTTC. It translates to CASSHETSYSFNEQFF.

The chain has TRBV5-4 and TRBJ1-2; the match to TRBD1 covers 12 bases. CDR3 length equals 16 residues. Germline V gene lookup returns CDR1 SGHNT and CDR2 YYREEE (reference sequence). V lost 4 bases to trimming and J lost 1 base; unmatched junction nucleotides: 5. The CDR3 reads CASSAGQGARNYGYTF. The CDR3 bases are TGTGCCAGCAGCGCGGGACAGGGGGCTCGTAACTATGGCTACACCTTC.

This sequence joins TRBV7-2 and TRBJ1-5; maybe TRBD1 (6 bases). Trimming took off 3 bases at V and 1 base at J, with 22 bases between the two ends. The CDR3 length is 19 residues. Germline V gene lookup returns CDR1 SGHTA and CDR2 FQGNSA. DNA for the CDR3: TGTGCCAGCAGCTTTTCTACAGGGTGGGGTGTTGGGAGCAATCAGCCCCAGCATTTT. It encodes CASSFSTGWGVGSNQPQHF.

V is TRBV5-1 and J is TRBJ2-7, with TRBD2 matching 10 bases. CDR1 and CDR2 (germline): SGHRS, YFSETQ. This CDR3 comprises 18 residues. V shed 1 base and J 3 bases; nucleotides not matched to a gene: 13. The CDR3 loop reads CASSLSRGLAGDRYEQYF. CDR3 DNA: TGCGCCAGCAGCTTGAGCAGGGGTCTAGCGGGAGATCGCTACGAGCAGTACTTC.

The chain couples TRBV5-4 to TRBJ2-7; D is perhaps TRBD2 (6 bases). With 0 bases removed from V and 0 bases from J, the gap between germline ends came to 10 bases. CDR1 is SGHNT and CDR2 is YYREEE in the germline V gene (reference sequence). This CDR3 comprises 15 residues. The CDR3 is CASSLAAGSSYEQYF. DNA for the CDR3: TGTGCCAGCAGCTTGGCGGCGGGAAGCTCCTACGAGCAGTACTTC.